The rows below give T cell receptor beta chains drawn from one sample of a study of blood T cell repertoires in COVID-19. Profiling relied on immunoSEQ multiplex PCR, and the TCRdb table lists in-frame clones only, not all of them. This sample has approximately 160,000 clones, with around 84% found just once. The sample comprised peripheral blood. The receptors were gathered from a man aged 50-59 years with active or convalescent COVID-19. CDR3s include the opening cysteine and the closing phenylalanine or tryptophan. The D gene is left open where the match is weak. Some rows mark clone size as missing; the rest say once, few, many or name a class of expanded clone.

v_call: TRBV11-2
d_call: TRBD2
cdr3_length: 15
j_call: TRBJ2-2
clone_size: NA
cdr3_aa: CASSLDRGGTGELFF
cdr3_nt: TGTGCCAGCAGCTTAGATCGGGGGGGCACCGGGGAGCTGTTTTTT

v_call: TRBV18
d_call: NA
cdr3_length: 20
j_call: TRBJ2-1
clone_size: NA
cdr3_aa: CASSTNPTSFGSSSYNEQFF
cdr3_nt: TGTGCCAGCTCAACGAACCCGACTAGTTTCGGGTCTAGCTCCTACAATGAGCAGTTCTTC

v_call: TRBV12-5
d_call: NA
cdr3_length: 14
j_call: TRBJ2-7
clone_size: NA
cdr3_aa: CASGKRTETYEQYF
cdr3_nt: TGTGCTAGTGGCAAGCGGACAGAGACCTACGAGCAGTACTTC

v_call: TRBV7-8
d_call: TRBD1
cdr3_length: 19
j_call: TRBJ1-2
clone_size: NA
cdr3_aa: CASSLGDRGWAIVDYGYTF
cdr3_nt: TGTGCCAGCAGCTTAGGGGACAGGGGGTGGGCTATCGTGGACTATGGCTACACCTTC

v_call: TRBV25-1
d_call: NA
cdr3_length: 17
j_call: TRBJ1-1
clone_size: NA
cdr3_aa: CASSENTGGTSFPEAFF
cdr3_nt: TGTGCCAGCAGTGAAAACACTGGGGGCACGAGTTTTCCTGAAGCTTTCTTT

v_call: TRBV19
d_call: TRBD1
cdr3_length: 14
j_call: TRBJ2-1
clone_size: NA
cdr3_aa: CASIGTGERPEQFF
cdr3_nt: TGTGCCAGTATCGGGACAGGGGAGCGGCCTGAGCAGTTCTTC

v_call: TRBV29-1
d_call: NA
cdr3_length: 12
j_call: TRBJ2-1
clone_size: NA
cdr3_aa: CSVVLLSGEQFF
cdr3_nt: TGCAGCGTTGTGCTATTATCGGGTGAGCAGTTCTTC

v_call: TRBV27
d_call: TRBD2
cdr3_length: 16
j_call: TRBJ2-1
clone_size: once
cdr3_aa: CASRRLAGDGYNEQFF
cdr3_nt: TGTGCCAGCAGGCGACTAGCGGGAGACGGCTACAATGAGCAGTTCTTC

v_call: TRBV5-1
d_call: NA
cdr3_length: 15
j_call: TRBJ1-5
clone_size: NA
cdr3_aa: CASSLAPGGNQPQHF
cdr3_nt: TGCGCCAGCAGCTTGGCGCCCGGGGGCAATCAGCCCCAGCATTTT

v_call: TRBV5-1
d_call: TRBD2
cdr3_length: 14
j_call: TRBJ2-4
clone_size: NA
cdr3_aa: CASSPSSGSNIQYF
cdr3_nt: TGCGCCAGCAGCCCCTCTAGCGGGAGTAACATTCAGTACTTC

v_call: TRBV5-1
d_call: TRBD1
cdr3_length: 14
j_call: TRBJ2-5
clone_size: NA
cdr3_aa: CASSATGGGETQYF
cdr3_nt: TGCGCCAGCAGCGCTACAGGGGGCGGTGAGACCCAGTACTTC

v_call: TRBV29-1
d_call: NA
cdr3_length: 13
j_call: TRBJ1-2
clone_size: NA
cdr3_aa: CSSATLGDYGYTF
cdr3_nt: TGCAGCTCTGCCACCTTGGGCGACTATGGCTACACCTTC

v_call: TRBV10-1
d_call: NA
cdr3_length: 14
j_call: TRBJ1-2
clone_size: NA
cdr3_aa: CASSAGSQNYGYTF
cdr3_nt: TGCGCCAGCAGTGCTGGCAGTCAGAACTATGGCTACACCTTC

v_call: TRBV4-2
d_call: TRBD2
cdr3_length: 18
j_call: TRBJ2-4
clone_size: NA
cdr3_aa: CASSPGLAGVSAKNIQYF
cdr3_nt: TGTGCCAGCAGCCCGGGACTAGCGGGGGTCTCAGCCAAAAACATTCAGTACTTC

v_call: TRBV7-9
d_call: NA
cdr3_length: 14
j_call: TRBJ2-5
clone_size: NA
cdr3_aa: CASSLARGQETQYF
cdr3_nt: TGTGCCAGCAGCTTAGCGCGGGGCCAAGAGACCCAGTACTTC

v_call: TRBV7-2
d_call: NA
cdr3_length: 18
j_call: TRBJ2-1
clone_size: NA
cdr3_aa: CASSLVLNLGGVYNEQFF
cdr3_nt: TGTGCCAGCAGCTTAGTCCTCAACCTAGGGGGGGTGTACAATGAGCAGTTCTTC

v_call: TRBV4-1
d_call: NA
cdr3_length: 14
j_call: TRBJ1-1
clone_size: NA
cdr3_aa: CASSQDMIGAEAFF
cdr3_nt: TGCGCCAGCAGCCAAGATATGATCGGGGCTGAAGCTTTCTTT

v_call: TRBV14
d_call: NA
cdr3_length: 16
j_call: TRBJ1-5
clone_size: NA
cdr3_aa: CASSPIGDVGNQPQHF
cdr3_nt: TGTGCCAGCAGCCCTATCGGTGATGTGGGCAATCAGCCCCAGCATTTT

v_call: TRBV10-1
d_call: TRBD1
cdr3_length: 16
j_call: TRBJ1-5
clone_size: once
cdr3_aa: CASCRRGQGAEQPQHF
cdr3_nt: TGCGCCAGCTGTAGGCGGGGACAGGGGGCGGAACAGCCCCAGCATTTT

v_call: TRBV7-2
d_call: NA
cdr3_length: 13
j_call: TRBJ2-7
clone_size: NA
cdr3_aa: CASSLDGQYEQYF
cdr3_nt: TGTGCCAGCAGCTTAGATGGGCAATACGAGCAGTACTTC

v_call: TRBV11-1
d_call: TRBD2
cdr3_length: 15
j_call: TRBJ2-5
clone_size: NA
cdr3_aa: CASSPRGTSGKTQYF
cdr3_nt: TGTGCCAGCAGCCCCCGGGGGACTAGCGGGAAGACCCAGTACTTC

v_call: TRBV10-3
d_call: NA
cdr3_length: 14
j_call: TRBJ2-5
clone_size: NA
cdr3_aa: CAISRGAPGETQYF
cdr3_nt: TGTGCCATCAGCCGGGGAGCCCCCGGGGAGACCCAGTACTTC

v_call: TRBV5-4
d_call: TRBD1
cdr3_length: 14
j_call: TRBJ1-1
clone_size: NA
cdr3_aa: CASSLGVGQGQTFF
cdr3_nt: TGTGCCAGCAGCTTGGGGGTGGGACAGGGTCAAACTTTCTTT

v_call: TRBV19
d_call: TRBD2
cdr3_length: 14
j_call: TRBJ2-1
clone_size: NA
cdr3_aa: CASRNGGVLSEQFF
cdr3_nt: TGTGCCAGTAGAAATGGGGGGGTACTCAGTGAGCAGTTCTTC

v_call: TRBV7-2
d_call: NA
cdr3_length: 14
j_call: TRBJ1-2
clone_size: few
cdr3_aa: CASSLADSPYGYTF
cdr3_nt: TGTGCCAGCAGCTTAGCGGACAGTCCGTATGGCTACACCTTC

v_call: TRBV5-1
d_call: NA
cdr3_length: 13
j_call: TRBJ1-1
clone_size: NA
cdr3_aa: CASSPKQNTEAFF
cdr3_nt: TGCGCCAGCAGCCCGAAACAGAACACTGAAGCTTTCTTT

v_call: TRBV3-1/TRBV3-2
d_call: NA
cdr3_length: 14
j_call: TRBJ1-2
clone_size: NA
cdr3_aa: CASSRGGGDYGYTF
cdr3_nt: TGTGCCAGCAGCCGAGGAGGCGGGGACTATGGCTACACCTTC

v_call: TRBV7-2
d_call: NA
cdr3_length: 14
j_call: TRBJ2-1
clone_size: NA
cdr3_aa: CASSPPGLNNEQFF
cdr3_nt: TGTGCCAGCAGCCCCCCGGGACTTAACAATGAGCAGTTCTTC

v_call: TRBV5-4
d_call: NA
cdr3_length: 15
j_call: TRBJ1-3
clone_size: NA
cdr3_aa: CASSLDLSSGNTIYF
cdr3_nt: TGTGCCAGCAGCTTGGATCTCAGCTCTGGAAACACCATATATTTT

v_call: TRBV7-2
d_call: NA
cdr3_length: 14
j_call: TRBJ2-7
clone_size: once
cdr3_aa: CASRVRTVSYEQYF
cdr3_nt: TGTGCCAGCAGAGTTCGCACGGTCTCCTACGAGCAGTACTTC

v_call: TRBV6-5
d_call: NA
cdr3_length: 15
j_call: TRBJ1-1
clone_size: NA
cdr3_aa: CASSYSTGLNTEAFF
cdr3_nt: TGTGCCAGCAGTTACTCGACTGGGTTGAACACTGAAGCTTTCTTT

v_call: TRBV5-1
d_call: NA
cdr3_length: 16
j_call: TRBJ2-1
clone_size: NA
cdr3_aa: CASSLGGGSSYNEQFF
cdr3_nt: TGCGCCAGCAGCTTGGGTGGGGGGAGCTCCTACAATGAGCAGTTCTTC

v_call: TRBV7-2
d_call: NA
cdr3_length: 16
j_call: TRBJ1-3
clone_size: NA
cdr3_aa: CASSLARGVSGNTIYF
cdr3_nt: TGTGCCAGCAGCTTAGCGCGGGGGGTATCTGGAAACACCATATATTTT

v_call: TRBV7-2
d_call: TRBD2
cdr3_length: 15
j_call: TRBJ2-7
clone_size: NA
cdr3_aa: CASSIAWGGYYEQYF
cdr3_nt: TGTGCCAGCAGCATCGCTTGGGGGGGGTACTACGAGCAGTACTTC

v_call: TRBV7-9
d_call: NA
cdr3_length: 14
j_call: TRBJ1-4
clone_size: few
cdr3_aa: CASSPQGTNEKLFF
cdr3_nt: TGTGCCAGCAGCCCACAGGGAACTAATGAAAAACTGTTTTTT

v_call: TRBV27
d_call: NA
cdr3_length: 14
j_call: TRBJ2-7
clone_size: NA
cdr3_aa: CASRIGGPAYEQYF
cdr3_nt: TGTGCCAGCAGGATCGGGGGGCCAGCCTACGAGCAGTACTTC

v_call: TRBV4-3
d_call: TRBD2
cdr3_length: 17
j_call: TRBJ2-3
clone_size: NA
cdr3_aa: CASSQLRGGVSTDTQYF
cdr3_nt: TGCGCCAGCAGCCAATTACGGGGGGGCGTCAGCACAGATACGCAGTATTTT

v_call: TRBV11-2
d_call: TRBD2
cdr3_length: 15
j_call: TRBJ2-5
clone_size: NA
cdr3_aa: CASSFGGGARETQYF
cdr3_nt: TGTGCCAGCAGCTTTGGCGGGGGGGCCCGGGAGACCCAGTACTTC

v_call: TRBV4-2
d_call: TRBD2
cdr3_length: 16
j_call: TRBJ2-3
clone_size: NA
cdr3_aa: CASSQELAGVSDTQYF
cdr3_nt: TGTGCCAGCAGCCAAGAACTAGCGGGAGTCTCAGATACGCAGTATTTT

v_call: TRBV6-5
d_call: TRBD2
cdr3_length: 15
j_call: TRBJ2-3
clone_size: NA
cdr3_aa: CASSPVAGDTDTQYF
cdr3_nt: TGTGCCAGCAGTCCCGTAGCGGGGGACACAGATACGCAGTATTTT

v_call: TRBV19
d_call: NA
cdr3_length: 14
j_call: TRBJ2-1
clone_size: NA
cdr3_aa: CASSLNGGYNEQFF
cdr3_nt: TGTGCCAGTAGTCTCAACGGTGGTTACAATGAGCAGTTCTTC

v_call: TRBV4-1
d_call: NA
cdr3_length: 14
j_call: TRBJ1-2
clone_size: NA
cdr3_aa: CASSQDPTHYGYTF
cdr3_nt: TGCGCCAGCAGCCAAGATCCGACACACTATGGCTACACCTTC

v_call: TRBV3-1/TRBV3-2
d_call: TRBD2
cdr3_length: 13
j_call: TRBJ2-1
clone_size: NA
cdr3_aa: CASSRLAGDEQFF
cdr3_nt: TGTGCCAGCAGCCGTTTAGCGGGGGATGAGCAGTTCTTC

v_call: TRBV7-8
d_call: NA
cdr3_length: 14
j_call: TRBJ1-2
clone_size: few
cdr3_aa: CASSLGGFDYGYTF
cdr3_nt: TGTGCCAGCAGTTTGGGGGGTTTCGACTATGGCTACACCTTC

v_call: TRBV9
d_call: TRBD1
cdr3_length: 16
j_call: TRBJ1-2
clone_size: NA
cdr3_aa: CASSVATGDPNYGYTF
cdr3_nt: TGTGCCAGCAGCGTAGCTACAGGGGATCCTAACTATGGCTACACCTTC

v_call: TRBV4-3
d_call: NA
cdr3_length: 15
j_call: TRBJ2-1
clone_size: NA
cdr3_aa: CASSQDPQGPNEQFF
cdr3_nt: TGCGCCAGCAGCCAAGATCCACAGGGACCCAATGAGCAGTTCTTC

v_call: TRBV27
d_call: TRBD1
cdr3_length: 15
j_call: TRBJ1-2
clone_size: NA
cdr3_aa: CASSLSAGGAGGYTF
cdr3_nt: TGTGCCAGCAGTTTATCCGCAGGGGGCGCGGGAGGCTACACCTTC

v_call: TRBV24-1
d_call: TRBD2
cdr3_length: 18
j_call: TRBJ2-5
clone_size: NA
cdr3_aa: CATSDPLRLAGGQETQYF
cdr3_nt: TGTGCCACCAGTGATCCCCTGAGACTAGCGGGAGGCCAAGAGACCCAGTACTTC

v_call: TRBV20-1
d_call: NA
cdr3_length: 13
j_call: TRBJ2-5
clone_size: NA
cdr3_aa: CSASPGGQETQYF
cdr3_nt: TGCAGTGCTAGTCCAGGGGGGCAGGAGACCCAGTACTTC

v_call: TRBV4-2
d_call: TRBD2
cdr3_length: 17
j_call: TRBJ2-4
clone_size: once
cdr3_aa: CASSQEVAGSPGNIQYF
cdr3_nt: TGTGCCAGCAGCCAAGAGGTAGCGGGATCCCCGGGGAACATTCAGTACTTC

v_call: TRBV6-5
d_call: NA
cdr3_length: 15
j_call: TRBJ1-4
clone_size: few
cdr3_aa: CASSPTEGGNEKLFF
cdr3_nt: TGTGCCAGCAGCCCCACGGAGGGAGGTAATGAAAAACTGTTTTTT

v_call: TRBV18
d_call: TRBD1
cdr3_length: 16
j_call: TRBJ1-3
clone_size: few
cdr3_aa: CASSPLQGAGGNTIYF
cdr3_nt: TGTGCCAGCTCACCACTCCAGGGGGCGGGCGGAAACACCATATATTTT

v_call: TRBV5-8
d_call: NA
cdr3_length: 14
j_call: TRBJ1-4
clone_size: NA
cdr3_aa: CASSSGAFFEKLFF
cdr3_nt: TGTGCCAGCAGCTCAGGGGCCTTTTTCGAAAAACTGTTTTTT

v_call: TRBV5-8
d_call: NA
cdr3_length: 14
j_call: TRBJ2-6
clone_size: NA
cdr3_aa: CASQINRGANVLTF
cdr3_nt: TGTGCCAGCCAAATTAACAGGGGGGCCAACGTCCTGACTTTC

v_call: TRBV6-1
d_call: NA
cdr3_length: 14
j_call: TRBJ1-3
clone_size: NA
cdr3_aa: CASSEWRDGNTIYF
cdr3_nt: TGTGCCAGCAGTGAATGGCGGGATGGAAACACCATATATTTT

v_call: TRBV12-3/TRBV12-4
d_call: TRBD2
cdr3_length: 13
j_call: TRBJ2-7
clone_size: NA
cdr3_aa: CASRPGGSYEQYF
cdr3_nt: TGTGCCAGCAGGCCGGGGGGTTCCTACGAGCAGTACTTC

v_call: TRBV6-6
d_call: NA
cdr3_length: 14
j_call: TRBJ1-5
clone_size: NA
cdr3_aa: CASSYVGQGQPQHF
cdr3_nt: TGTGCCAGCAGTTACGTGGGGCAGGGGCAGCCCCAGCATTTT

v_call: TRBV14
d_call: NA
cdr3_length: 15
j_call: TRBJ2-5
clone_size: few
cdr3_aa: CASSQDYSQLGTQYF
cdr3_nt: TGTGCCAGCAGCCAAGATTACAGTCAATTAGGGACCCAGTACTTC